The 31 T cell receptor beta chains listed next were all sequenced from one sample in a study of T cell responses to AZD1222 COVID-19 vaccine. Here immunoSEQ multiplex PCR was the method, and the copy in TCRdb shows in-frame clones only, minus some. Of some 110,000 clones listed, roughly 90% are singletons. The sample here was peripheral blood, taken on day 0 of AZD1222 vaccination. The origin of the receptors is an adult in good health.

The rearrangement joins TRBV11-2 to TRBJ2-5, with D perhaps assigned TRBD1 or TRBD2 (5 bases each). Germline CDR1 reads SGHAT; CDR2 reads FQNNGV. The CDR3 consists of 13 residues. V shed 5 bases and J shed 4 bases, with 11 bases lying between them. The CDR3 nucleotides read TGTGCCAGCAGCCCCCTCGGGGCAGAGACCCAGTACTTC. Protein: CASSPLGAETQYF.

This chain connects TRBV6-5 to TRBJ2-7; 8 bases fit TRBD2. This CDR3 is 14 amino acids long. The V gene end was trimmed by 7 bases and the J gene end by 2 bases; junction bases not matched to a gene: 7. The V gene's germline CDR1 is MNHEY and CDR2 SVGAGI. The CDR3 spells CASIKLADTYEQYF. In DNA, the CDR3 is TGTGCCAGCATCAAACTAGCGGACACCTACGAGCAGTACTTC.

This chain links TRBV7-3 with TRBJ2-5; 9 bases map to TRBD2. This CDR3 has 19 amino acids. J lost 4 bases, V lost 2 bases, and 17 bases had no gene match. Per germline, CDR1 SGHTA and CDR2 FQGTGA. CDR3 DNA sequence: TGTGCCAGCAGCTTATTACTCGCAGGGCGGGGGGGCCTCGGAGAGACCCAGTACTTC. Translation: CASSLLLAGRGGLGETQYF.

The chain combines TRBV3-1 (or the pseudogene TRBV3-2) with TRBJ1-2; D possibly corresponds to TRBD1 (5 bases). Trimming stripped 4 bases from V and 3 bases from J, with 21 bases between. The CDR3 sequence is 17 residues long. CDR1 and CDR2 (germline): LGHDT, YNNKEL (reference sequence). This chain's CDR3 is CASSLPTQAGGYYGYTF. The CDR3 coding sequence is TGTGCCAGCAGCCTTCCAACGCAGGCGGGGGGATACTATGGCTACACCTTC.

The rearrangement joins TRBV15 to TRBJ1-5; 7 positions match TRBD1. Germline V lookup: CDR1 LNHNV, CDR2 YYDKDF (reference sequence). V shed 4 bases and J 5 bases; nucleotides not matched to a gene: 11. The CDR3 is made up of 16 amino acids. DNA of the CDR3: TGTGCCACCAGCACCCCGGACAGGTGGGACTATCAGCCCCAGCATTTT. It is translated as CATSTPDRWDYQPQHF.

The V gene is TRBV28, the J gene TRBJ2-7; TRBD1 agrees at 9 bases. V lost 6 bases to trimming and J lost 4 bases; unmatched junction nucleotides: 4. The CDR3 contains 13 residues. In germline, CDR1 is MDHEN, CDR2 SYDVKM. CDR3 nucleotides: TGTGCCAGCAGGACAGGGGGGATATACGAGCAGTACTTC. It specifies CASRTGGIYEQYF.

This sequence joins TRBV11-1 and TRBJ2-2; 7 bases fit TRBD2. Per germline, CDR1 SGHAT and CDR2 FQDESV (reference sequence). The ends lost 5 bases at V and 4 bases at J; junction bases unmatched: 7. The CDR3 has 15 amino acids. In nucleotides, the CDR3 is TGTGCCAGCAGCCCGCTGCCGGGAGGCACCGGGGAGCTGTTTTTT. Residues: CASSPLPGGTGELFF. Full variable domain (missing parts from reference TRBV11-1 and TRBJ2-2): EAEVAQSPRYKITEKSQAVAFWCDPISGHATLYWYRQILGQGPELLVQFQDESVVDDSQLPKDRFSAERLKGVDSTLKIQPAELGDSAMYLCASSPLPGGTGELFFGEGSRLTVL.

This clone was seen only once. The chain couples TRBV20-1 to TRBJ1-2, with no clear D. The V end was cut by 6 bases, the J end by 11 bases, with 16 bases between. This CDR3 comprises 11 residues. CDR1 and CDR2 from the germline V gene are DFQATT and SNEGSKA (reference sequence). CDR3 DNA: TGCAGTGCAAGGACGGTGGGCAGTTACACCTTC. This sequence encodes CSARTVGSYTF.

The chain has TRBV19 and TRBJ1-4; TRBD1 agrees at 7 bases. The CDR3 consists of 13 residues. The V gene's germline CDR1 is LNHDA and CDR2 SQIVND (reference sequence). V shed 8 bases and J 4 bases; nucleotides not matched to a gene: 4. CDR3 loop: CASSQGINEKLFF. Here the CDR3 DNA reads TGTGCCAGTTCACAGGGGATTAATGAAAAACTGTTTTTT.

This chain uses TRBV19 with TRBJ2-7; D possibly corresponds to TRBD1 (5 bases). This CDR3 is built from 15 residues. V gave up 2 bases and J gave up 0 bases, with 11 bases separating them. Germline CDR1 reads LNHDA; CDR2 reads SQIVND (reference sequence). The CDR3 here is CASSILGQSSYEQYF. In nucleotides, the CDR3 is TGTGCCAGTAGTATATTGGGGCAATCCTCCTACGAGCAGTACTTC.

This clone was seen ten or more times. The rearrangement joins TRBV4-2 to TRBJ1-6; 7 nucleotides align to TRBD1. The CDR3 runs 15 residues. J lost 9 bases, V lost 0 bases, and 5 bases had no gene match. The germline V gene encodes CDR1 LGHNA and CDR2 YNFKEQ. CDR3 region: CASSQEQGGGSPLHF. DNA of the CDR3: TGTGCCAGCAGCCAAGAACAAGGGGGCGGTTCACCCCTCCACTTT.

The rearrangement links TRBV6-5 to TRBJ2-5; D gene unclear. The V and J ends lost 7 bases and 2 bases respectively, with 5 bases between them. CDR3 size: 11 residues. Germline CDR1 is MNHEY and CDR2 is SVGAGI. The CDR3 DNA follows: TGTGCCAGCATAGAACAAGAGACCCAGTACTTC. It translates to CASIEQETQYF.

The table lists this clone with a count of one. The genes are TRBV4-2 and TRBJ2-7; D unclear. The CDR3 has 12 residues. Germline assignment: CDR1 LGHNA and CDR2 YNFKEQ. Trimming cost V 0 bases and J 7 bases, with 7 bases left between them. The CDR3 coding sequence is TGTGCCAGCAGCCAAGATCTAGGGGAGCAGTACTTC. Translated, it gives CASSQDLGEQYF.

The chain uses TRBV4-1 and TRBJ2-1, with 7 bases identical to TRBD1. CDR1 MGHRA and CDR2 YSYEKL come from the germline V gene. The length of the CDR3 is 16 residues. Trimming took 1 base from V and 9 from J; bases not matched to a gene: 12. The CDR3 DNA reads TGCGCCAGCAGCCAAGCGCCTCGACAGGGTCTAGCTGAGCAGTTCTTC. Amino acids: CASSQAPRQGLAEQFF.

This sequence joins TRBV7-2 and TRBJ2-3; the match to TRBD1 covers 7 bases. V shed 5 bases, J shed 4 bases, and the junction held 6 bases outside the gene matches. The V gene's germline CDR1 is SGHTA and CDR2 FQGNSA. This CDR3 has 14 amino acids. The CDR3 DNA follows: TGTGCCAGCAGCCAAGGGCAGGGGGCAGATACGCAGTATTTT. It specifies CASSQGQGADTQYF.

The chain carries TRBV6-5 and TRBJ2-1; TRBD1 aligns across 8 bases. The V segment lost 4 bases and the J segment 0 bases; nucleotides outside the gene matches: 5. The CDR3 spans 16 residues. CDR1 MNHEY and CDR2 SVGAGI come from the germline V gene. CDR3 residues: CASSSTGDISYNEQFF. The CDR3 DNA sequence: TGTGCCAGCAGTTCGACAGGGGATATCTCCTACAATGAGCAGTTCTTC.

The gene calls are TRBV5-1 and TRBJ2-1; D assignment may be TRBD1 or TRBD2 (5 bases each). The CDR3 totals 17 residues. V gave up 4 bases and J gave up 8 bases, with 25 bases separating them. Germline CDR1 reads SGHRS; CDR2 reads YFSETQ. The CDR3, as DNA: TGCGCCAGCAGCACGTCCCCGACCGGGACCCCCGTCCATGAGCAGTTCTTC. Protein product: CASSTSPTGTPVHEQFF.

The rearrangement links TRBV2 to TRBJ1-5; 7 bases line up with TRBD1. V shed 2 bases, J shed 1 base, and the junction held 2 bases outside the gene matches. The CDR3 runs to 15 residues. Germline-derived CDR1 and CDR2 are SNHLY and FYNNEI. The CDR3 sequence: CASSERRGSNQPQHF. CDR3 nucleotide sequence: TGTGCCAGCAGTGAACGCAGGGGGAGCAATCAGCCCCAGCATTTT.

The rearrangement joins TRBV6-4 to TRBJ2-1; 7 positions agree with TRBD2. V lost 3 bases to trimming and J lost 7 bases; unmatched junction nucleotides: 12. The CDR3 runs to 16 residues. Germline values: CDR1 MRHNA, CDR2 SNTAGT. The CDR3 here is CASSEGDRGAGNEQFF. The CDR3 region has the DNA TGTGCCAGCAGTGAAGGGGACCGGGGAGCGGGGAATGAGCAGTTCTTC.

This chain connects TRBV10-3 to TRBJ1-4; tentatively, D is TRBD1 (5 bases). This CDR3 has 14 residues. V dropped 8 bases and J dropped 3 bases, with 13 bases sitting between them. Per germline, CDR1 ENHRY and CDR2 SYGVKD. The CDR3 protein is CAIRQVGANEKLFF. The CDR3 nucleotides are TGTGCCATCCGTCAGGTGGGGGCTAATGAAAAACTGTTTTTT.

The CDR3 DNA reads as TGTGCCACCAGTCCCGCGGGCCCTAATCAGCCCCAGCATTTT. It is translated as CATSPAGPNQPQHF. This chain connects TRBV24-1 to TRBJ1-5; D is unclear. This CDR3 contains 14 residues. Germline CDR1 is KGHDR and CDR2 is SFDVKD. V lost 6 bases and J 4 bases, leaving 12 bases between the germline ends.

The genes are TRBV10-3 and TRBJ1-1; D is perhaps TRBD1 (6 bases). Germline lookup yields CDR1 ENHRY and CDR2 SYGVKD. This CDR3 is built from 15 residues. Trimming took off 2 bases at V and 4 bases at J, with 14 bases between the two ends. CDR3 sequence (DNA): TGTGCCATCAGTGAGGACAGGAGAGGCTTCACTGAAGCTTTCTTT. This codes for CAISEDRRGFTEAFF.

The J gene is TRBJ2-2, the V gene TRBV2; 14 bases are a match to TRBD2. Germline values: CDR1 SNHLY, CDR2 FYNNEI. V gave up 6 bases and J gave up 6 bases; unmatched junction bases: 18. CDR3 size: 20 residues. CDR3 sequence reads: CASRTTGLAGDRITAGELFF. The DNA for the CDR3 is TGTGCCAGCAGGACCACGGGACTAGCGGGAGATCGGATTACGGCCGGGGAGCTGTTTTTT.

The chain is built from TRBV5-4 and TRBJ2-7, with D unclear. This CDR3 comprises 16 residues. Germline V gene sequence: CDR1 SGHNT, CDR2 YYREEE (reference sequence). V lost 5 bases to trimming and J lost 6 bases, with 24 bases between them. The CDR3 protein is CASRSLTQDARSEQYF. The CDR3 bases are TGTGCCAGCAGGTCCCTAACCCAGGACGCCCGTAGCGAGCAGTACTTC.

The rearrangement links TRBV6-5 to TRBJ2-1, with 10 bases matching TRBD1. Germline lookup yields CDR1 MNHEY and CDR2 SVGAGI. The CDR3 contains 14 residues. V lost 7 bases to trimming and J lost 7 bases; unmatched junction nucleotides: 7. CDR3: CASNPDRGLNEQFF. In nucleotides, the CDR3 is TGTGCCAGCAATCCAGACAGGGGGCTAAATGAGCAGTTCTTC.

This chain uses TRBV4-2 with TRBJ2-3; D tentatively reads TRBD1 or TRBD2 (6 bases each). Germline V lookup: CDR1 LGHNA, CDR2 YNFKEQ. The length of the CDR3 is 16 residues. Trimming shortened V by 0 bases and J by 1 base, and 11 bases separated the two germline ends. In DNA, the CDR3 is TGTGCCAGCAGCCAAGATCTGGGGGGCGGCACAGATACGCAGTATTTT. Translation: CASSQDLGGGTDTQYF.

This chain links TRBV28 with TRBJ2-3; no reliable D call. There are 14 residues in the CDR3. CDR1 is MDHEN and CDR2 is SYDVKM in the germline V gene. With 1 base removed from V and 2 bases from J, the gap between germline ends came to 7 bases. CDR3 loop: CASSLLGATDTQYF. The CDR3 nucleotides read TGTGCCAGCAGTTTATTGGGCGCCACAGATACGCAGTATTTT.

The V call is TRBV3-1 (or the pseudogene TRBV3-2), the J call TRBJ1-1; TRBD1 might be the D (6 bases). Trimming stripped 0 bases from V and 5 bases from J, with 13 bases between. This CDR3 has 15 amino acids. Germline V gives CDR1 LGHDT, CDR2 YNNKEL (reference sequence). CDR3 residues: CASSQDGGPGTEAFF. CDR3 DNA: TGTGCCAGCAGCCAAGACGGGGGCCCGGGGACTGAAGCTTTCTTT.

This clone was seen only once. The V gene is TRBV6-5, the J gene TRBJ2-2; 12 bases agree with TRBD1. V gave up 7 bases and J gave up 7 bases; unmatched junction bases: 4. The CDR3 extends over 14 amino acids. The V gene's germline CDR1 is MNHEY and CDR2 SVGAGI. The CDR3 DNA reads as TGTGCCAGCACCCGGGACAGGGGGCGCGGGGAGCTGTTTTTT. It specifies CASTRDRGRGELFF.

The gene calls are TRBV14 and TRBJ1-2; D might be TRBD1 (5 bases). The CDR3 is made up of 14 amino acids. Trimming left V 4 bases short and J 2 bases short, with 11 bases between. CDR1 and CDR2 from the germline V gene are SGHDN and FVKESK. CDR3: CASSPVGGNYGYTF. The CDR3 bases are TGTGCCAGCAGCCCCGTGGGGGGAAACTATGGCTACACCTTC. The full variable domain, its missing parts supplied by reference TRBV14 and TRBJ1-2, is EAGVTQFPSHSVIEKGQTVTLRCDPISGHDNLYWYRRVMGKEIKFLLHFVKESKQDESGMPNNRFLAERTGGTYSTLKVQPAELEDSGVYFCASSPVGGNYGYTFGSGTRLTVV.

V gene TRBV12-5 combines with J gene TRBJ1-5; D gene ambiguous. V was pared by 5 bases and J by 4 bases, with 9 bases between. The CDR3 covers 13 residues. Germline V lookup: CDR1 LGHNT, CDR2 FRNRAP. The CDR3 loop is CASGMELNQPQHF. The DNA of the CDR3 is TGTGCTAGTGGTATGGAGCTAAATCAGCCCCAGCATTTT.